This TCR beta chain stems from a study of T cells in Graves' hyperthyroidism and ophthalmopathy. Study-wide background: Peripheral blood draws took place at initial diagnosis, ahead of any treatment.

This clonotype was observed a handful of times. The antigen is unknown. Patients between 18 and 65 years old had hyperthyroidism, newly diagnosed and lasting under 2 months. General observations from the study: In blood, most of the thyroid clonotypes expanded above 0.001 were also present.

Between the trimmed V and J ends, which lost 7 bases and 0 bases, there was a span of 11 bases. Germline-derived CDR1 and CDR2 are SGDLS and YYNGEE. The CDR3 is made up of 14 amino acids. RNA transcripts yielded amplified TCR beta CDR3 regions. The primer set for the first-round RT-PCR of the TCR CDR3 was HTBI. One entry per CDR3 protein, called by TCRdb with MiXCR from the multiplex PCR reads. The sample yields about 590,000 distinct CDR3 sequences, about a sixth seen once. This clonotype originated in a young woman with Graves' hyperthyroidism. The sequencing input was blood. The chain couples TRBV9 to TRBJ2-1; tentatively, D is TRBD1 or TRBD2 (5 bases each). The CDR3 sequence is CASGRDPSYNEQFF. CDR3 coding DNA: TGTGCCAGCGGACGGGACCCCTCCTACAATGAGCAGTTCTTC.